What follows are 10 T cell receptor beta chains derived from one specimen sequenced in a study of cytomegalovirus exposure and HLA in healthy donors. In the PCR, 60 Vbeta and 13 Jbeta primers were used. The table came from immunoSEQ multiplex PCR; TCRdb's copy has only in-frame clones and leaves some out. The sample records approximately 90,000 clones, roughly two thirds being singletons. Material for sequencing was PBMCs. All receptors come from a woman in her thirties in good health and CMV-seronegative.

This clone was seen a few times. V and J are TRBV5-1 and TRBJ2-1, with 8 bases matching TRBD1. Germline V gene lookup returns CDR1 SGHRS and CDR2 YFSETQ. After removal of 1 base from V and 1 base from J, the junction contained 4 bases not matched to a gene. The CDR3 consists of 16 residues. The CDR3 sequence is CASSLQWTGSYNEQFF. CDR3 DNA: TGCGCCAGCAGCTTGCAGTGGACAGGGTCCTACAATGAGCAGTTCTTC.

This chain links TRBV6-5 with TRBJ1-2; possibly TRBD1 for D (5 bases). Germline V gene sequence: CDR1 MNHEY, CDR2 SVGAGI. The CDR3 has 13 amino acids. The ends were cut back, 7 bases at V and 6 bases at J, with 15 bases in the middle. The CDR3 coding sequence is TGTGCCAGCAAAGTCCAGGCGGGGGATGGCTACACCTTC. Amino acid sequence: CASKVQAGDGYTF.

The CDR3: CASSVFAGELFF. The DNA of the CDR3 is TGTGCCAGCAGTGTATTCGCCGGGGAGCTGTTTTTT. The gene calls are TRBV6-1 and TRBJ2-2; D unresolved. V lost 4 bases, J lost 6 bases, and 6 bases lay in between. This CDR3 has 12 residues. Per the germline V gene, CDR1 is MNHNS and CDR2 is SASEGT.

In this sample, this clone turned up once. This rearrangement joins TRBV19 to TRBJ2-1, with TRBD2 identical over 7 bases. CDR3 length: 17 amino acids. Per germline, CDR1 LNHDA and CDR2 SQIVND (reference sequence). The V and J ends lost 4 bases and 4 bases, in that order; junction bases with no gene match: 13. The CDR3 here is CASSREGASGPYNEQFF. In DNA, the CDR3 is TGTGCCAGTAGTAGAGAAGGGGCTAGCGGTCCATACAATGAGCAGTTCTTC.

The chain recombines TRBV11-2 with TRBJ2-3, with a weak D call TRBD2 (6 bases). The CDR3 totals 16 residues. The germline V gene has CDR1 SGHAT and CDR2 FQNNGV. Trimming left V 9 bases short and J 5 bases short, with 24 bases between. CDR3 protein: CASRRGGGAGRDTQYF. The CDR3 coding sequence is TGTGCCAGTCGTCGGGGCGGCGGGGCGGGGAGAGATACGCAGTATTTT.

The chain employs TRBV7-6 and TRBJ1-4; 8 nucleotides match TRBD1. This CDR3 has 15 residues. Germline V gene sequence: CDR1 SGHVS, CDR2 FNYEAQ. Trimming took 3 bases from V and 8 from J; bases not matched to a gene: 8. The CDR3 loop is CASSFLDRVDEKLFF. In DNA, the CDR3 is TGTGCCAGCAGCTTCCTGGACAGGGTAGACGAAAAACTGTTTTTT.

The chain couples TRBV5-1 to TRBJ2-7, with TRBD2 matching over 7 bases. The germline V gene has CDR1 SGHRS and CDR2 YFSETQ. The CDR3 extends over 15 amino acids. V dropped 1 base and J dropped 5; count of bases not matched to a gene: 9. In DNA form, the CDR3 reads TGCGCCAGCAGCTTGAGCGGGATGGGTTTGCACGAGCAGTACTTC. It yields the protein CASSLSGMGLHEQYF. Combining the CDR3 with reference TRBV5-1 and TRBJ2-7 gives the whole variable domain KAGVTQTPRYLIKTRGQQVTLSCSPISGHRSVSWYQQTPGQGLQFLFEYFSETQRNKGNFPGRFSGRQFSNSRSEMNVSTLELGDSALYLCASSLSGMGLHEQYFGPGTRLTVT.

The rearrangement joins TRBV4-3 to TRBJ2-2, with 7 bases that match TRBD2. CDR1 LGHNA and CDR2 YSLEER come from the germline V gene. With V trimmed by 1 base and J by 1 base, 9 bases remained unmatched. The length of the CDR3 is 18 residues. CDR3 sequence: CASSQGPGREKNTGELFF. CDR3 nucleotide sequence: TGCGCCAGCAGCCAAGGCCCAGGGAGGGAAAAGAACACCGGGGAGCTGTTTTTT.

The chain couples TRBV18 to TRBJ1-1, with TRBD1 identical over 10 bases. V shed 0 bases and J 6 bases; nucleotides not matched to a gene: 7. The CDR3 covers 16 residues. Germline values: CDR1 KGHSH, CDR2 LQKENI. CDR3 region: CASSPPGQGGRAEAFF. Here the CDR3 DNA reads TGTGCCAGCTCACCACCAGGACAGGGGGGTAGGGCTGAAGCTTTCTTT.

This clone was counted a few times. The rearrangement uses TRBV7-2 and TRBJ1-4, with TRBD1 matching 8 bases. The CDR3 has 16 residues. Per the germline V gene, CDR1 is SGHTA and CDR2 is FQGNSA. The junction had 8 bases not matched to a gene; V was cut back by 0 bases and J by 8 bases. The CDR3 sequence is CASSLAGPGGREKLFF. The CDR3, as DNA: TGTGCCAGCAGCTTAGCTGGTCCAGGGGGCAGGGAAAAACTGTTTTTT.